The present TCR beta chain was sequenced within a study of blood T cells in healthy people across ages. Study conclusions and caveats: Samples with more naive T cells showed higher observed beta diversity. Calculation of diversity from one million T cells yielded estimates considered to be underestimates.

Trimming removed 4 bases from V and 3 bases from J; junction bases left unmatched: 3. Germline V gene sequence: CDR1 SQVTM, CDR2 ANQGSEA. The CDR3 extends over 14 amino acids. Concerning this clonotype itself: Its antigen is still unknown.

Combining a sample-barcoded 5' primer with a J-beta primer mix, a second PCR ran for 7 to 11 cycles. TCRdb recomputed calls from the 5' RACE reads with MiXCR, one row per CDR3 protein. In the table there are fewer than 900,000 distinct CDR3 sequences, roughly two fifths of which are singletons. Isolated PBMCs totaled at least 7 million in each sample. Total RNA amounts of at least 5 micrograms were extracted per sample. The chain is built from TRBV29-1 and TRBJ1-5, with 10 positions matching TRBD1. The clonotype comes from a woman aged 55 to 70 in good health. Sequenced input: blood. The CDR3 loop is CSVVGQGNNQPQHF. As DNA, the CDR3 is TGCAGCGTTGTGGGACAGGGGAACAATCAGCCCCAGCATTTT.